These 18 T cell receptor beta chains were sequenced from one sample in a study of molecular identifiers for immune sequencing clone quantification. TCRdb itself ran the PCR reads through MiXCR, one entry per CDR3 protein. The table has about 9,800 distinct CDR3 sequences, 15% to 20% seen once; the top ten hold approximately 1.4%. Sequences were obtained from naive CD8+ T cells from blood, with Jurkat cell RNA spiked in. Subset meaning: FACS-sorted CD8+CD4-CCR7+CD45RA+ naive T cells. All receptors derive from a human donor in good health. Some libraries in this study had Jurkat cell RNA spiked in.

In this sample, this clonotype turned up a few times. A read error may explain this, as a much larger clone is one base away. It is unclear where the CDR3 begins or ends on the DNA, so no DNA is shown, and the CDR3 is as TCRdb lists it. V usage is TRBV29-1 and J usage is TRBJ2-1; the table names TRBD2, a call not compared with the DNA. The CDR3 is 15 amino acids long, termini counted. Germline V gene sequence: CDR1 SQVTM, CDR2 ANQGSEA. This CDR3 reads CSVEFAPAEINEQFF.

This clonotype ranks as medium-sized. This chain joins TRBV6-2 or TRBV6-3 and TRBJ2-2, with D possibly TRBD1 on 5 matching bases. The V end was cut by 3 bases, the J end by 2 bases, with 7 bases between. Germline V gene data show CDR1 as MNHEY and CDR2 as SVGEGT. This CDR3 has 14 residues. In DNA, the CDR3 is TGTGCCAGCAGTTATTGGGGCAACACCGGGGAGCTGTTTTTT. Its translation is CASSYWGNTGELFF.

By share of the sample, this clonotype is medium-sized (0.01 to 0.1%). The rearrangement joins TRBV2 to TRBJ1-5, with TRBD1 matching over 9 bases. The trim removed 3 bases at V and 6 bases at J, leaving 6 bases unmatched. Germline CDR1 SNHLY, CDR2 FYNNEI. CDR3 length: 15 amino acids. In DNA form, the CDR3 reads TGTGCCAGCAGTGAGACAGGGGGATTTATTCAGCCCCAGCATTTT. It is translated as CASSETGGFIQPQHF. The entire variable domain, with the rest obtained from reference TRBV2 and TRBJ1-5, is as follows: EPEVTQTPSHQVTQMGQEVILRCVPISNHLYFYWYRQILGQKVEFLVSFYNNEISEKSEIFDDQFSVERPDGSNFTLKIRSTKLEDSAMYFCASSETGGFIQPQHFGDGTRLSIL.

This clonotype was observed at least ten times. The rearrangement links TRBV2 to TRBJ1-4; D is undetermined. Trimming shortened V by 4 bases and J by 0 bases, and 9 bases separated the two germline ends. This CDR3 is built from 15 residues. The germline V gene encodes CDR1 SNHLY and CDR2 FYNNEI. The CDR3 coding sequence is TGTGCCAGCAGTGGTATGGGCGCAACTAATGAAAAACTGTTTTTT. Amino acids: CASSGMGATNEKLFF.

By sample fraction, this clonotype is medium-sized. The V call is TRBV6-2 or TRBV6-3, the J call TRBJ1-1; D is perhaps TRBD1 (6 bases). V lost 0 bases and J 6 bases, leaving 17 bases between the germline ends. Germline lookup yields CDR1 MNHEY and CDR2 SVGEGT. The CDR3 spans 16 residues. In DNA form, the CDR3 reads TGTGCCAGCAGTTACTCGTTTGGGGGCAGTAGTTCTGAAGCTTTCTTT. Protein sequence: CASSYSFGGSSSEAFF.

This clonotype was observed many times. This sequence joins TRBV20-1 and TRBJ2-7; unclear D gene. V was cut by 0 bases and J by 4 bases, with 4 bases left in between. CDR3 length: 11 residues. Per the germline V gene, CDR1 is DFQATT and CDR2 is SNEGSKA (reference sequence). The CDR3 DNA sequence: TGCAGTGCTAGAGATGTGTACGAGCAGTACTTC. Its translation: CSARDVYEQYF.

This clonotype is medium-sized (0.01 to 0.1%) by share. The chain links TRBV20-1 to TRBJ2-3; TRBD2 matches 8 bases. Trimming at V came to 6 bases and at J to 0 bases, leaving 5 bases not matched to a gene. From germline, CDR1 is DFQATT and CDR2 SNEGSKA (reference sequence). This CDR3 has 14 residues. The CDR3 is CSAELADSTDTQYF. The DNA of the CDR3 is TGCAGTGCCGAACTAGCGGATAGCACAGATACGCAGTATTTT.

The table lists this clonotype with many counts. This chain connects TRBV2 to TRBJ2-2; tentatively, D is TRBD1 or TRBD2 (5 bases each). The V end was cut by 3 bases, the J end by 5 bases, with 7 bases between. The CDR3 loop spans 13 amino acids. Looked up from germline, CDR1 is SNHLY and CDR2 is FYNNEI. CDR3 residues: CASSDGGTGELFF. In nucleotides, the CDR3 is TGTGCCAGCAGTGATGGGGGTACCGGGGAGCTGTTTTTT.

With respect to this clonotype: The junction shows a germline mismatch at one end, possibly a read error. This rearrangement joins TRBV9 to TRBJ1-4, with a tentative D call TRBD1 (5 bases). This CDR3 is 15 amino acids long. Germline CDR1 reads SGDLS; CDR2 reads YYNGEE. CDR3 amino acids: CASSVDGAFNEKPFF. Written as DNA, the CDR3 is TGCGCCAGCAGCGTAGACGGGGCGTTTAATGAAAAACCGTTTTTT.

This clonotype has at least ten counts. V usage is TRBV18 and J usage is TRBJ2-2, with 9 bases fitting TRBD1. The CDR3 consists of 14 residues. Germline lookup yields CDR1 KGHSH and CDR2 LQKENI. V lost 2 bases to trimming and J lost 7 bases; unmatched junction nucleotides: 2. CDR3 region: CASSPWTGVGELFF. CDR3 DNA: TGTGCCAGCTCACCATGGACAGGGGTCGGGGAGCTGTTTTTT.

This clonotype was picked up many times. The genes are TRBV5-1 and TRBJ2-2, with 8 bases identical to TRBD2. The J segment lost 0 bases and the V segment lost 4 bases, leaving 8 bases of the junction unmatched. Germline CDR1 and CDR2: SGHRS and YFSETQ. CDR3 size: 17 residues. CDR3 nucleotide sequence: TGCGCCAGCAGCCCCCGGGAGGGGCCCTCGAACACCGGGGAGCTGTTTTTT. Translated: CASSPREGPSNTGELFF. Filled out from reference TRBV5-1 and TRBJ2-2, the complete variable domain reads KAGVTQTPRYLIKTRGQQVTLSCSPISGHRSVSWYQQTPGQGLQFLFEYFSETQRNKGNFPGRFSGRQFSNSRSEMNVSTLELGDSALYLCASSPREGPSNTGELFFGEGSRLTVL.

This clonotype is medium-sized (0.01 to 0.1%) within its sample. The chain has TRBV6-5 and TRBJ2-5, with TRBD2 identical over 10 bases. CDR3 length: 16 amino acids. Germline assignment: CDR1 MNHEY and CDR2 SVGAGI. V dropped 5 bases and J dropped 6; count of bases not matched to a gene: 12. The CDR3 DNA follows: TGTGCCAGCAGTGAGGGAGCGGGAGGGCCAACGAAGACCCAGTACTTC. Encoded protein: CASSEGAGGPTKTQYF.

In this sample, this clonotype turned up many times. The chain links TRBV6-2 or TRBV6-3 to TRBJ2-2; 9 bases align to TRBD2. V was clipped by 2 bases and J by 3 bases; unmatched bases: 7. This CDR3 contains 17 residues. Germline V gene lookup returns CDR1 MNHEY and CDR2 SVGEGT. The CDR3 DNA reads TGTGCCAGCAGTTACAGAGGCGGGGGGGCCTACACCGGGGAGCTGTTTTTT. Translation: CASSYRGGGAYTGELFF.

About this clonotype: It is likely a read error, because the conserved phenylalanine at the end of the CDR3 is missing. The DNA is omitted, as the CDR3 cannot be located on it reliably, and the CDR3 follows TCRdb's listing. V gene TRBV7-6 combines with J gene TRBJ2-3. Counting both end residues, the CDR3 totals 15 amino acids. Germline V CDR1 and CDR2: SGHVS, FNYEAQ. The chain's CDR3 is CASSLVVGSTDTQYL.

The rearrangement links TRBV28 to TRBJ2-5; a possible D gene is TRBD2 (6 bases). V lost 1 base to trimming and J lost 1 base, with 7 bases between them. The CDR3 length is 14 residues. The germline V gene encodes CDR1 MDHEN and CDR2 SYDVKM. CDR3 DNA sequence: TGTGCCAGCAGTTTATTCGGGAGCCAAGAGACCCAGTACTTC. It specifies CASSLFGSQETQYF.

This clonotype is judged medium-sized. The V gene is TRBV2, the J gene TRBJ2-3, with 9 bases lining up with TRBD2. CDR1 is SNHLY and CDR2 is FYNNEI in the germline V gene. CDR3 length: 18 residues. J was trimmed by 1 base and V by 4 bases; bases with no gene match: 12. The CDR3 loop reads CASSVAGETSYGTDTQYF. The CDR3 DNA sequence: TGTGCCAGCAGTGTAGCGGGAGAGACTTCCTATGGCACAGATACGCAGTATTTT.

The sample holds many counts of this clonotype. The V call is TRBV12-3 or TRBV12-4, the J call TRBJ1-2, with TRBD1 as a possible D gene (5 bases). The CDR3 runs 16 residues. V lost 4 bases to trimming and J lost 5 bases, with 20 bases between them. This CDR3 reads CASSSTTEGQLYGYTF. The CDR3 nucleotides read TGTGCCAGCAGTTCGACGACAGAGGGGCAACTATATGGCTACACCTTC.

By sample fraction, this clonotype is medium-sized. This chain uses TRBV4-1 with TRBJ2-7; TRBD2 is a possible D gene (5 bases). Trimming removed 0 bases from V and 3 bases from J, with 9 bases in between. Germline lookup yields CDR1 MGHRA and CDR2 YSYEKL. CDR3 length: 14 amino acids. The CDR3 nucleotides read TGCGCCAGCAGCCAAGATCTGGGGAGCTACGAGCAGTACTTC. Translated, it gives CASSQDLGSYEQYF.